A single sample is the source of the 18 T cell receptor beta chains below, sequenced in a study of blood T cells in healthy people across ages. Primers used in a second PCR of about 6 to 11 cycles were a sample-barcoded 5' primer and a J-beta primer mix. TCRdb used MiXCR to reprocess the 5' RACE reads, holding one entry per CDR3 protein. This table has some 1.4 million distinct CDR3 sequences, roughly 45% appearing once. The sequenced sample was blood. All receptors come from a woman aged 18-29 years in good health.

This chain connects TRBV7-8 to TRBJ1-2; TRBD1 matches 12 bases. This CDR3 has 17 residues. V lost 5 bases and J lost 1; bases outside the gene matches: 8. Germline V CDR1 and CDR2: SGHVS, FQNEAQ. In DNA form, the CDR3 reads TGTGCCAGCAGCCCGGGGACAGGGGGCGAGGTTAACTATGGCTACACCTTC. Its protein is CASSPGTGGEVNYGYTF.

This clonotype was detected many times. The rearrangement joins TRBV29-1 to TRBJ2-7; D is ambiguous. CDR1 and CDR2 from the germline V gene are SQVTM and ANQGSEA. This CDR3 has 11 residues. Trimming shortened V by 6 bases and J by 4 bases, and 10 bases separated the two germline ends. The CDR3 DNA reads TGCAGCGTAAAGGTGTCGTACGAGCAGTACTTC. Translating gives CSVKVSYEQYF.

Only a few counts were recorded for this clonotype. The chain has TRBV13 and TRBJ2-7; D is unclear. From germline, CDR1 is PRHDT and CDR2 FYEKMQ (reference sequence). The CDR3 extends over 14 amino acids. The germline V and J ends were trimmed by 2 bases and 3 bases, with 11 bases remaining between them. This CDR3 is CASSLRSESYEQYF. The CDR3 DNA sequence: TGTGCCAGCAGCTTAAGGTCGGAGAGCTACGAGCAGTACTTC.

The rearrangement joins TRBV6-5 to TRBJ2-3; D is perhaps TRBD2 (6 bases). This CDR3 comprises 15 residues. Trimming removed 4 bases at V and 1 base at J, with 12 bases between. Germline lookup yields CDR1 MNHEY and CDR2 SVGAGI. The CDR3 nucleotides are TGTGCCAGCAGTTCCCTCCAGCGGGGCACAGATACGCAGTATTTT. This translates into CASSSLQRGTDTQYF.

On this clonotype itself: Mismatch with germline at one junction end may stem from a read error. CDR3 in amino acids: CASSSSRDSISGANVLIF. The CDR3 bases are TGTGCCAGCAGTTCGAGCCGGGACAGTATCTCTGGGGCCAACGTCCTGATTTTC. This chain connects TRBV27 to TRBJ2-6, with 7 bases fitting TRBD1. Germline CDR1 MNHEY, CDR2 SMNVEV (reference sequence). This CDR3 is built from 18 residues.

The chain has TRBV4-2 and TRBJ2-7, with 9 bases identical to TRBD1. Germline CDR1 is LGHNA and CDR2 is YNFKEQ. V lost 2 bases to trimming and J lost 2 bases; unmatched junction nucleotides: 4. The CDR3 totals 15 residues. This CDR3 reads CASSQRQGEAYEQYF. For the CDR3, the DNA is TGTGCCAGCAGCCAAAGACAGGGGGAAGCCTACGAGCAGTACTTC.

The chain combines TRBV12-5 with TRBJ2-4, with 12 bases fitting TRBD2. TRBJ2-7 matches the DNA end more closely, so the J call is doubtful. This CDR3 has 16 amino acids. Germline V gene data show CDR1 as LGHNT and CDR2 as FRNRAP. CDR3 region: CASGLVGTSGYYEQYF. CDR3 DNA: TGTGCTAGTGGTTTGGTAGGGACTAGCGGGTACTACGAGCAGTACTTC.

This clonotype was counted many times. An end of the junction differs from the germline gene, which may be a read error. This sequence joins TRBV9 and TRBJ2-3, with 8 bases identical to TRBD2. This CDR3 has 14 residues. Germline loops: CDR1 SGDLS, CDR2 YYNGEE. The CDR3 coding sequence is TGCGCCAGCAGCGGCGGGGGGTTCACAGATACGCAGTATTTT. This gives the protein CASSGGGFTDTQYF.

The CDR3: CAITPGGRTEAFF. For the CDR3, the DNA is TGTGCCATCACTCCCGGGGGAAGAACTGAAGCTTTCTTT. The chain links TRBV2 to TRBJ1-1; D is perhaps TRBD1 (5 bases). This CDR3 region has 13 residues. From germline, CDR1 is SNHLY and CDR2 FYNNEI. Trimming shortened V by 10 bases and J by 5 bases, and 17 bases separated the two germline ends.

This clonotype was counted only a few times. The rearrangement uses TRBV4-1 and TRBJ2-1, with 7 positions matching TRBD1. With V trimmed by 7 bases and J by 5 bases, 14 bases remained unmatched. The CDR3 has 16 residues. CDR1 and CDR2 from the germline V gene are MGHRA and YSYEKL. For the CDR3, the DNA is TGCGCCAGCACCGAGGGGGCGCTGCTTGGCGACAATGAGCAGTTCTTC. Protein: CASTEGALLGDNEQFF.

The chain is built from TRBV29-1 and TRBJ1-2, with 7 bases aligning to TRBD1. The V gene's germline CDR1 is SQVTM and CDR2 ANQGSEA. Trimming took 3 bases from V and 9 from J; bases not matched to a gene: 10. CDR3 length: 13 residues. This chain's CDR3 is CSVDPDRDYSYTF. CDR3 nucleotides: TGCAGCGTTGACCCCGACAGGGATTATAGCTACACCTTC. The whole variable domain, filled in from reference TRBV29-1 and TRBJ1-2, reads SAVISQKPSRDICQRGTSLTIQCQVDSQVTMMFWYRQQPGQSLTLIATANQGSEATYESGFVIDKFPISRPNLTFSTLTVSNMSPEDSSIYLCSVDPDRDYSYTFGSGTRLTVV.

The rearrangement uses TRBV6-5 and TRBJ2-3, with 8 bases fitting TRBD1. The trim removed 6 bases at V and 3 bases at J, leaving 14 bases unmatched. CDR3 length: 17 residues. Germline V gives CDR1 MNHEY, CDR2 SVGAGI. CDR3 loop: CASSYRGAGGRTDTQYF. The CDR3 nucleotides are TGTGCCAGCAGCTACAGGGGGGCAGGGGGTAGAACAGATACGCAGTATTTT.

The CDR3 DNA is TGTGCCAGCAGCCAAGTGGCTCTAGCAGCTTCCAATGAGCAGTTCTTC. Translated: CASSQVALAASNEQFF. The J gene is TRBJ2-1, the V gene TRBV4-2; weak D call: TRBD2 (5 bases). This CDR3 spans 16 amino acids. The germline V and J ends were trimmed by 1 base and 6 bases, with 16 bases remaining between them. Germline values: CDR1 LGHNA, CDR2 YNFKEQ.

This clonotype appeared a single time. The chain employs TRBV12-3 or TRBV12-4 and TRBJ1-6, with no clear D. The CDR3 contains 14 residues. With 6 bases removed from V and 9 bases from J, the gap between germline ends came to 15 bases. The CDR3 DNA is TGTGCCAGCAGCCCGGACCACAAGGGTTCACCCCTCCACTTT. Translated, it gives CASSPDHKGSPLHF.

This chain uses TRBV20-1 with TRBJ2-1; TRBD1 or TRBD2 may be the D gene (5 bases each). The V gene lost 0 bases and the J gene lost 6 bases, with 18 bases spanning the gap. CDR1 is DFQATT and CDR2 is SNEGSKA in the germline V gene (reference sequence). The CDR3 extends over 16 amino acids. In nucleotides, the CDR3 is TGCAGTGCTAGAGATTGGGGGACCCTGGGGAGCAATGAGCAGTTCTTC. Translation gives CSARDWGTLGSNEQFF.

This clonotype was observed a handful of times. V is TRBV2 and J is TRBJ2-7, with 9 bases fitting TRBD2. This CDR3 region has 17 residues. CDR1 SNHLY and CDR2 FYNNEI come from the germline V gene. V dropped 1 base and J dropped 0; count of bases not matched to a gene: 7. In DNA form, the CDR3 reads TGTGCCAGCAGTGAAGGCGCGGGAGGGCTAATCTCCTACGAGCAGTACTTC. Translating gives CASSEGAGGLISYEQYF.

The CDR3 sequence: CATSRQRTLLDTQYF. The CDR3, as DNA: TGTGCCACCAGCAGACAGCGGACGCTATTAGATACGCAGTATTTT. J is TRBJ2-3 and V is TRBV15; a possible D gene is TRBD2 (5 bases). This CDR3 region has 15 residues. Trimming removed 2 bases at V and 5 bases at J, with 14 bases between. Germline lookup yields CDR1 LNHNV and CDR2 YYDKDF (reference sequence).

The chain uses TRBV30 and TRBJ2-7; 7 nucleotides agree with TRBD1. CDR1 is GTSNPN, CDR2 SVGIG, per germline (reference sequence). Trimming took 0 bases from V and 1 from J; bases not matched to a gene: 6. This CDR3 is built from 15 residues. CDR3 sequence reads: CAWSVWGRGSYEQYF. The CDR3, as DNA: TGTGCCTGGAGTGTATGGGGCAGGGGGTCCTACGAGCAGTACTTC.